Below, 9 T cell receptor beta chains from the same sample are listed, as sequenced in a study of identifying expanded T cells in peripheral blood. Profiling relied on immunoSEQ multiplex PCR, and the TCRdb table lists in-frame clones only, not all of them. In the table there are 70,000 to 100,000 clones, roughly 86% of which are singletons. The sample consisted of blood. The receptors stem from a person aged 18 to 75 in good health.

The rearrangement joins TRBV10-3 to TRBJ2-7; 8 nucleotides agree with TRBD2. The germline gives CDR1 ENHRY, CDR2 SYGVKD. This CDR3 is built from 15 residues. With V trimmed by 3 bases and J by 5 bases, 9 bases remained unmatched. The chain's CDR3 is CAISELGSGVDEQYF. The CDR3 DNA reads TGTGCCATCAGTGAATTAGGTAGCGGGGTCGACGAGCAGTACTTC.

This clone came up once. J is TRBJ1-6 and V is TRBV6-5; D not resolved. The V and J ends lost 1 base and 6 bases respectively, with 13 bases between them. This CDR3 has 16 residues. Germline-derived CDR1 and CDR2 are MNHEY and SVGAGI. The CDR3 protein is CASSYLRGVGNSPLHF. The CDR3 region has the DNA TGTGCCAGCAGTTACTTGCGCGGGGTGGGTAATTCACCCCTCCACTTT.

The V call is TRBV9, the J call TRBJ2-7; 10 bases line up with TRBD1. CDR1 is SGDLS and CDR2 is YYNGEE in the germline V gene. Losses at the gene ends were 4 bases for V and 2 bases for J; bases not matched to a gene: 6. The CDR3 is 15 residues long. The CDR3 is CASSPETGGPYEQYF. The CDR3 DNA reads TGTGCCAGCAGCCCAGAGACAGGGGGCCCCTACGAGCAGTACTTC.

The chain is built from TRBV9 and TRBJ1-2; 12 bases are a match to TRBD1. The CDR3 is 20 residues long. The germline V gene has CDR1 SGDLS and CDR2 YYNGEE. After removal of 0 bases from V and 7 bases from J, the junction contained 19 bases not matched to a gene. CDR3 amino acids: CASSVGGHRDRGRSLSGYTF. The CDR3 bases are TGTGCCAGCAGCGTAGGGGGTCACCGGGACAGGGGGCGCAGCCTATCTGGCTACACCTTC.

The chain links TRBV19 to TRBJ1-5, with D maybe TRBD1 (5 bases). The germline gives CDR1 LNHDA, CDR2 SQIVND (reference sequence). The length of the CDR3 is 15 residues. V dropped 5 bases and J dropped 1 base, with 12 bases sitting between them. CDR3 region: CASSDDRASNQPQHF. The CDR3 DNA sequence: TGTGCCAGTAGTGATGACAGAGCGAGCAATCAGCCCCAGCATTTT.

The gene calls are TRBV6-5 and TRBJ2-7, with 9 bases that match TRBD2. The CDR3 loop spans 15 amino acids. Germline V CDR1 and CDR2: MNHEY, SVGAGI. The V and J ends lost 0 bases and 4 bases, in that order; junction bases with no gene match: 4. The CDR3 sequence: CASSYSRGGGYEQYF. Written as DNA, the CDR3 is TGTGCCAGCAGTTACTCGCGGGGGGGCGGTTACGAGCAGTACTTC.

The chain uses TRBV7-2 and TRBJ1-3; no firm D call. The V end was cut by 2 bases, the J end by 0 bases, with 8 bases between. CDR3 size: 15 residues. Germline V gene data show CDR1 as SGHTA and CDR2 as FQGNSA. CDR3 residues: CASSLQSFSGNTIYF. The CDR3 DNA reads TGTGCCAGCAGCTTACAGAGTTTCTCTGGAAACACCATATATTTT. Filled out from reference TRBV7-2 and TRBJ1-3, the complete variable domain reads GAGVSQSPSNKVTEKGKDVELRCDPISGHTALYWYRQSLGQGLEFLIYFQGNSAPDKSGLPSDRFSAERTGGSVSTLTIQRTQQEDSAVYLCASSLQSFSGNTIYFGEGSWLTVV.

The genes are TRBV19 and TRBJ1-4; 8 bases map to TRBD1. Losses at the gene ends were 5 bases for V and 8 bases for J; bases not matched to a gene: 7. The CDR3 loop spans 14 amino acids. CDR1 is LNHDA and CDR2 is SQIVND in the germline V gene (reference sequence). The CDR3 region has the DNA TGTGCCAGTAGTCATGACAGGGGAGACGAAAAACTGTTTTTT. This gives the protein CASSHDRGDEKLFF.

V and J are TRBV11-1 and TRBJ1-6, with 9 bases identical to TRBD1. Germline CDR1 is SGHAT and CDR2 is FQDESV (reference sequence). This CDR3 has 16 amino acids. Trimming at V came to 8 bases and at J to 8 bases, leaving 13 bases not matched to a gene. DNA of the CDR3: TGTGCCAGCGCAAGACAGGGGGGTCGGGTACATTCACCCCTCCACTTT. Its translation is CASARQGGRVHSPLHF.